This TCR beta chain was sequenced for a study of identical twins' blood T cells. Under the authors' procedure: Per-library CDR3 reads ranged roughly 2 to 4 million; clonotypes, ~85,000 to ~550,000. TCRdb passed the 5' RACE reads through MiXCR, listing each CDR3 protein once. TCRdb assigned the V and J calls; the authors' analysis was not used. The data show 350,000 to 400,000 distinct CDR3 sequences, about 28% seen once. Study-wide results and limits: Even for out-of-frame TCRbeta, twins reportedly shared V gene usage much more than unrelated donors.

This clonotype was recorded a few times. The target antigen is unknown. Likely shared infections and vaccines: all three twin pairs were reared together. The clonotype comes from a woman between 18 and 49 years old in good health. Sequenced material: PBMCs.

The CDR3 protein is CSASSANYGYTF. The CDR3 DNA follows: TGCAGTGCTAGCTCAGCTAACTATGGCTACACCTTC. The chain uses TRBV20-1 and TRBJ1-2; D remains ambiguous. The germline V gene has CDR1 DFQATT and CDR2 SNEGSKA (reference sequence). This CDR3 is built from 12 residues. Trimming removed 3 bases from V and 0 bases from J, with 5 bases in between.